The 15 T cell receptor beta chains reported below all come from one sample, sequenced in a study of blood T cell repertoires in COVID-19. The assay was immunoSEQ multiplex PCR, and TCRdb's table has in-frame clones only and misses some. The sample has a few hundred thousand clones; roughly 87% are singletons. Sequenced input: PBMCs or T cells enriched from blood (not recorded which). Receptors originate from a woman in her 50s who had recovered from COVID-19.

The chain links TRBV4-3 to TRBJ2-1; TRBD2 matches 9 bases. Germline V gives CDR1 LGHNA, CDR2 YSLEER. The length of the CDR3 is 16 residues. The trim removed 0 bases at V and 2 bases at J, leaving 2 bases unmatched. CDR3 amino acids: CASSQETSGTYNEQFF. CDR3 DNA sequence: TGCGCCAGCAGCCAAGAGACTAGCGGCACCTACAATGAGCAGTTCTTC.

The J gene is TRBJ1-2, the V gene TRBV4-3; unclear D gene. Germline assignment: CDR1 LGHNA and CDR2 YSLEER. The CDR3 spans 15 residues. V was clipped by 0 bases and J by 8 bases, with 16 bases between them. CDR3 nucleotides: TGCGCCAGCAGCCAAGACAGTAGCGTTTTTACCGGCTACACCTTC. This gives the protein CASSQDSSVFTGYTF.

The J gene is TRBJ1-2, the V gene TRBV28; D is perhaps TRBD1 (5 bases). Germline V gene data show CDR1 as MDHEN and CDR2 as SYDVKM. V was shortened by 7 bases and J by 7 bases, with 16 bases between the two germline ends. The CDR3 has 13 residues. The CDR3 region is CASTWSGPTGYTF. The DNA for the CDR3 is TGTGCCAGCACCTGGTCAGGGCCTACTGGCTACACCTTC.

This clone was seen a single time. The chain employs TRBV5-5 and TRBJ1-2; D gene uncertain. The CDR3 has 12 amino acids. Germline values: CDR1 SGHKS, CDR2 YYEKEE (reference sequence). Trimming took off 0 bases at V and 4 bases at J, with 4 bases between the two ends. CDR3 coding DNA: TGTGCCAGCAGCTTGGACGGCTATGGCTACACCTTC. This gives the protein CASSLDGYGYTF.

V and J are TRBV7-9 and TRBJ1-2, with D possibly TRBD1 on 5 matching bases. The germline CDR1 and CDR2 sequences are SEHNR and FQNEAQ (reference sequence). CDR3 length: 13 residues. V gave up 5 bases and J gave up 8 bases, with 15 bases separating them. Here the CDR3 DNA reads TGTGCCAGCAGCCTTCCAGGGTTGCGGGGCTACACCTTC. Its translation: CASSLPGLRGYTF.

This clone occurred a few times. CDR3 sequence reads: CASSQEGPRITDTQYF. Written as DNA, the CDR3 is TGTGCCAGCAGCCAAGAGGGCCCAAGAATCACAGATACGCAGTATTTT. The genes are TRBV4-2 and TRBJ2-3; D call uncertain. The CDR3 spans 16 residues. The V and J ends lost 0 bases and 2 bases respectively, with 12 bases between them. CDR1 and CDR2 from the germline V gene are LGHNA and YNFKEQ.

The chain has TRBV5-1 and TRBJ1-2, with D possibly TRBD1 on 6 matching bases. Germline CDR1 and CDR2: SGHRS and YFSETQ. The length of the CDR3 is 13 residues. V gave up 4 bases and J gave up 2 bases, with 9 bases separating them. The CDR3 is CASSVTGNYGYTF. The CDR3 bases are TGCGCCAGCAGCGTAACAGGGAACTATGGCTACACCTTC.

CDR3 loop: CASSWGQGSGELFF. As DNA, the CDR3 is TGCGCCAGCAGCTGGGGACAGGGATCCGGGGAGCTGTTTTTT. The chain has TRBV5-1 and TRBJ2-2, with 9 nucleotides matching TRBD1. Germline CDR1 SGHRS, CDR2 YFSETQ. The CDR3 is 14 residues long. V was clipped by 3 bases and J by 6 bases; unmatched bases: 3.

The V gene is TRBV7-9, the J gene TRBJ1-2, with D maybe TRBD1 (6 bases). CDR3 length: 13 amino acids. Trimming pared 4 bases from V and 6 bases from J, leaving 12 bases between. Per germline, CDR1 SEHNR and CDR2 FQNEAQ (reference sequence). Here the CDR3 reads CASSSGQSNGYTF. Written as DNA, the CDR3 is TGTGCCAGCAGCTCCGGACAGTCCAATGGCTACACCTTC.

The J gene is TRBJ1-3, the V gene TRBV6-5; no clear D gene. The CDR3 totals 13 residues. V shed 7 bases and J shed 2 bases, with 9 bases lying between them. Germline values: CDR1 MNHEY, CDR2 SVGAGI. The CDR3: CASTGSTGNTIYF. CDR3 coding DNA: TGTGCCAGCACTGGGAGTACTGGAAACACCATATATTTT.

The V and J genes are TRBV30 and TRBJ2-2; TRBD1 might be the D (6 bases). Between the trimmed V and J ends, which lost 1 base and 4 bases, there was a span of 7 bases. The CDR3 runs 13 residues. The germline V gene encodes CDR1 GTSNPN and CDR2 SVGIG (reference sequence). In nucleotides, the CDR3 is TGTGCCTGGAGTGGAGGGGGCACCGGGGAGCTGTTTTTT. Protein sequence: CAWSGGGTGELFF.

With respect to this clone: This CDR3 is also generated by other DNA sequences in the sample. The chain joins TRBV5-1 to TRBJ1-1, with D unclear. Trimming stripped 0 bases from V and 0 bases from J, with 3 bases between. The CDR3 covers 13 residues. CDR1 is SGHRS, CDR2 YFSETQ, per germline. CDR3 protein: CASSLALNTEAFF. CDR3 DNA: TGCGCCAGCAGCTTGGCCTTGAACACTGAAGCTTTCTTT. The whole variable domain, remainder taken from reference TRBV5-1 and TRBJ1-1, is KAGVTQTPRYLIKTRGQQVTLSCSPISGHRSVSWYQQTPGQGLQFLFEYFSETQRNKGNFPGRFSGRQFSNSRSEMNVSTLELGDSALYLCASSLALNTEAFFGQGTRLTVV.

This chain joins TRBV6-5 and TRBJ1-1; 10 positions match TRBD1. Germline V gene lookup returns CDR1 MNHEY and CDR2 SVGAGI. This CDR3 spans 15 amino acids. J gave up 5 bases and V 5 bases, and 8 bases lay outside the gene matches. CDR3 in DNA: TGTGCCAGCAGTCCTCGACAGGGGGCCGGGACTGAAGCTTTCTTT. It yields the protein CASSPRQGAGTEAFF.

The gene calls are TRBV3-1 (or the pseudogene TRBV3-2) and TRBJ1-3; 7 bases agree with TRBD1. Losses at the gene ends were 4 bases for V and 2 bases for J; bases not matched to a gene: 5. The germline V gene encodes CDR1 LGHDT and CDR2 YNNKEL (reference sequence). The CDR3 consists of 15 residues. The CDR3 bases are TGTGCCAGCAGCCTAGCAGGGGGGACTGGAAACACCATATATTTT. It codes for CASSLAGGTGNTIYF.

The chain is built from TRBV9 and TRBJ2-7; 7 bases map to TRBD1. The ends lost 6 bases at V and 7 bases at J; junction bases unmatched: 16. CDR1 SGDLS and CDR2 YYNGEE come from the germline V gene. This CDR3 comprises 15 residues. CDR3 loop: CASTPAPTGSLEQYF. The CDR3 DNA reads TGTGCCAGCACCCCGGCCCCGACAGGGTCCTTAGAGCAGTACTTC.